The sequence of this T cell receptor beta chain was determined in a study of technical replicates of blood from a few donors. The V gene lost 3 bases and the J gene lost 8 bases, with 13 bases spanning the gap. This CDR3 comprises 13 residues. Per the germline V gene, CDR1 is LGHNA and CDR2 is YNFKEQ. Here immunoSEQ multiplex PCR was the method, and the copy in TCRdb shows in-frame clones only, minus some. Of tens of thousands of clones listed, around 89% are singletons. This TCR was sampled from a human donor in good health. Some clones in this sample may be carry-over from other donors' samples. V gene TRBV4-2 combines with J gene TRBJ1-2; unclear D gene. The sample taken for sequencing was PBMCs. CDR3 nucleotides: TGTGCCAGCAGCCAGGAGTCCCCGTGGGGCTACACCTTC. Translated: CASSQESPWGYTF.